The 8 T cell receptor beta chains below all came from one sample that was sequenced in a study of blood T cell repertoires in COVID-19. Generated by immunoSEQ multiplex PCR, the TCRdb table keeps only in-frame clones and is missing some. The table records approximately 350,000 clones, more than 70% of them present only once. The material sequenced was peripheral blood. The receptors stem from a man aged 40-50 years with acute or convalescent COVID-19.

The V gene is TRBV4-1, the J gene TRBJ1-1, with D perhaps matching TRBD1 (6 bases). V was shortened by 0 bases and J by 2 bases, with 13 bases between the two germline ends. CDR1 and CDR2 from the germline V gene are MGHRA and YSYEKL. This CDR3 contains 16 residues. CDR3 in DNA: TGCGCCAGCAGCCAAGATTCGTACAGGGCAAACACTGAAGCTTTCTTT. Its translation: CASSQDSYRANTEAFF.

J is TRBJ2-1 and V is TRBV27; D unresolved. Trimming left V 5 bases short and J 0 bases short, with 5 bases between. The CDR3 has 13 residues. In germline, CDR1 is MNHEY, CDR2 SMNVEV (reference sequence). The CDR3 region is CASSLFSYNEQFF. CDR3 DNA sequence: TGTGCCAGCAGTCTCTTCTCCTACAATGAGCAGTTCTTC.

CDR3: CASSLGTSDRELFF. The CDR3 nucleotides read TGTGCCAGCAGTTTAGGGACTAGCGACCGGGAGCTGTTTTTT. This chain connects TRBV6-6 to TRBJ2-2, with 10 bases aligning to TRBD2. The CDR3 has 14 amino acids. Germline V lookup: CDR1 MNHNY, CDR2 SVGAGI (reference sequence). J was trimmed by 9 bases and V by 4 bases; bases with no gene match: 5.

The rearrangement uses TRBV7-3 and TRBJ2-7, with TRBD2 identical over 8 bases. Germline trimming cut 5 bases from V and 0 bases from J; bases unmatched to any gene: 3. This CDR3 has 14 amino acids. Germline CDR1 and CDR2: SGHTA and FQGTGA. The CDR3 region is CASSLSGNSYEQYF. The CDR3 coding sequence is TGTGCCAGCAGCCTTAGCGGGAACTCCTACGAGCAGTACTTC.

The chain has TRBV4-2 and TRBJ2-2, with 8 bases fitting TRBD2. Unmatched junction bases numbered 11, after V lost 1 base and J lost 7 bases. Per germline, CDR1 LGHNA and CDR2 YNFKEQ. This CDR3 comprises 17 residues. CDR3 region: CASSQGSGTRRDGELFF. The CDR3, as DNA: TGTGCCAGCAGCCAAGGTAGCGGGACGAGAAGGGACGGGGAGCTGTTTTTT.

Only one count was recorded for this clone. The chain has TRBV3-1 (or the pseudogene TRBV3-2) and TRBJ1-6, with D possibly TRBD1 on 6 matching bases. The length of the CDR3 is 14 residues. V lost 3 bases and J lost 8, with 11 bases in between. The germline V gene encodes CDR1 LGHDT and CDR2 YNNKEL (reference sequence). CDR3 in amino acids: CASSHQGRYSPLHF. CDR3 bases: TGTGCCAGCAGCCACCAGGGGCGGTATTCACCCCTCCACTTT.

The CDR3 nucleotides are TGTGCCAGCAGTGACGTTGCGGGCCAGAATTCACCCCTCCACTTT. Translated, it gives CASSDVAGQNSPLHF. This sequence joins TRBV6-1 and TRBJ1-6; D remains ambiguous. Trimming pared 3 bases from V and 7 bases from J, leaving 13 bases between. Germline V CDR1 and CDR2: MNHNS, SASEGT. The CDR3 is made up of 15 amino acids.

V and J are TRBV11-1 and TRBJ1-1; 7 nucleotides align to TRBD1. The trim removed 2 bases at V and 0 bases at J, leaving 3 bases unmatched. CDR3 length equals 15 residues. Germline-derived CDR1 and CDR2 are SGHAT and FQDESV (reference sequence). The CDR3 protein is CASSLRQGVNTEAFF. Here the CDR3 DNA reads TGTGCCAGCAGCTTACGGCAGGGGGTGAACACTGAAGCTTTCTTT.